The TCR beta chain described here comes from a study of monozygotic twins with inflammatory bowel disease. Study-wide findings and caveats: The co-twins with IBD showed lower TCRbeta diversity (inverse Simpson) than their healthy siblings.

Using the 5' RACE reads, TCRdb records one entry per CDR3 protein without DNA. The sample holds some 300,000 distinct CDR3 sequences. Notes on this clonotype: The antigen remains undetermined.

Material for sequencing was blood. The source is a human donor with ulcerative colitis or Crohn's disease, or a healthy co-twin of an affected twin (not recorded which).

CDR3 sequence: CASSRRVDDSPLHF. V gene TRBV5-1 combines with J gene TRBJ1-6. The CDR3 spans 14 residues. CDR1 SGHRS and CDR2 YFSETQ come from the germline V gene.